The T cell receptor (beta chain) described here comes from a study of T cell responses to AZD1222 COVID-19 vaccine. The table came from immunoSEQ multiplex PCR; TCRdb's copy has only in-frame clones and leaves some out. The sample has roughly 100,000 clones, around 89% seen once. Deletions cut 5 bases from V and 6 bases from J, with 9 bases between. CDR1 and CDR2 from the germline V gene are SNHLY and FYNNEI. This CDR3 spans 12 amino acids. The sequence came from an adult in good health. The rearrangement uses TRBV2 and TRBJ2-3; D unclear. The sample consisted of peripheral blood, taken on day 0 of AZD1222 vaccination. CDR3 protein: CASSRMADTQYF. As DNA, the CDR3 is TGTGCCAGCAGTCGGATGGCTGATACGCAGTATTTT.